This is a list of T cell receptor beta chains from one sample in a study of blood T cell repertoires in COVID-19. The table came from immunoSEQ multiplex PCR; TCRdb's copy has only in-frame clones and leaves some out. In the table there are roughly 150,000 clones, under 90% of which are singletons. Specimen: PBMCs or T cells enriched from blood (not recorded which). These receptors were obtained from a woman between 45 and 65 years old who had recovered from COVID-19. The CDR3 runs from the conserved cysteine through the conserved F or W. The D gene is left open where the match is weak. The size entry is marked missing in some rows and otherwise reads once, few, many or a size class.

clone_size | j_call | v_call | d_call | cdr3_nt | cdr3_aa
. | TRBJ2-5 | TRBV20-1 | . | TGCAGTGTAACAGTCACGGGGTCTCAGTACTTC | CSVTVTGSQYF
. | TRBJ1-6 | TRBV18 | . | TGTGCCAGCTCACCAACAGGCGACACCCTCCACTTT | CASSPTGDTLHF
. | TRBJ2-7 | TRBV7-2 | TRBD1 | TGTGCCAGCAGCCCCCCGGACAGGGGACCCTCCTACGAGCAGTACTTC | CASSPPDRGPSYEQYF
. | TRBJ2-1 | TRBV3-1/TRBV3-2 | TRBD2 | TGTGCCAGCTCTAGCGGCCTTCACAATGAGCAGTTCTTC | CASSSGLHNEQFF
. | TRBJ1-4 | TRBV7-9 | . | TGTGCCAGCAGCTTGGCGGGGAGGGCTAATGAAAAACTGTTTTTT | CASSLAGRANEKLFF
. | TRBJ1-5 | TRBV5-4 | TRBD1 | TGTGCCTCGTCCCGGGACAGTGAACAGCCCCAGCATTTT | CASSRDSEQPQHF
. | TRBJ2-1 | TRBV6-2/TRBV6-3 | TRBD2 | TGTGCCAGCAGTTACTCGAAAGCGGGGGGGTACAATGAGCAGTTCTTC | CASSYSKAGGYNEQFF
. | TRBJ2-3 | TRBV5-1 | TRBD2 | TGCGCCAGCAGCTTTAGCGGGAGTATAACTTCAGATACGCAGTATTTT | CASSFSGSITSDTQYF
. | TRBJ2-6 | TRBV9 | . | TGTGCCAGCAGCGTAGCTGCGCGGGGCCTCTCTGGGGCCAACGTCCTGACTTTC | CASSVAARGLSGANVLTF
. | TRBJ2-1 | TRBV28 | TRBD2 | TGTGCCAGCAGTGGTAGCGGGCCCTCCTACAATGAGCAGTTCTTC | CASSGSGPSYNEQFF
. | TRBJ1-5 | TRBV19 | TRBD1 | TGTGCCACCACAGGGGTCAATCAGCCCCAGCATTTT | CATTGVNQPQHF
. | TRBJ2-7 | TRBV5-1 | TRBD1 | TGCGCCAGCAGCTTGGTGTCCGGGACAGCCTACGAGCAGTACTTC | CASSLVSGTAYEQYF
. | TRBJ1-1 | TRBV28 | . | TGTGCCAGCAGTCTTGCAGGGGTGATCACTGAAGCTTTCTTT | CASSLAGVITEAFF
. | TRBJ2-3 | TRBV10-3 | TRBD2 | TGTGCCATCAGTCACGCGGGAGGGGGTACGCAGTATTTT | CAISHAGGGTQYF
. | TRBJ2-7 | TRBV7-9 | TRBD2 | TGTGCCAGCAGTCCCGGGACTAGCTTTTTGTCCTACGAGCAGTACTTC | CASSPGTSFLSYEQYF
. | TRBJ2-1 | TRBV6-6 | TRBD2 | TGTGCCAGCACGCGGGAGTTTCACGAGCAGTTCTTC | CASTREFHEQFF
. | TRBJ2-1 | TRBV6-5 | TRBD1 | TGTGCCAGCAGCCACGGACAGGTCAATGAGCAGTTCTTC | CASSHGQVNEQFF
. | TRBJ2-1 | TRBV28 | TRBD2 | TGTGCCAGCAGCGGGACTAGCGGATTATACAATGAGCAGTTCTTC | CASSGTSGLYNEQFF
few | TRBJ1-3 | TRBV4-3 | . | TGCGCCAGCAGCCAAGGACGAGGGGGTGGAAACACCATATATTTT | CASSQGRGGGNTIYF
. | TRBJ1-1 | TRBV2 | TRBD1 | TGTGCCAGCAGTGATTCGGCAGGGGGGCTTAACACTGAAGCTTTCTTT | CASSDSAGGLNTEAFF
. | TRBJ2-6 | TRBV19 | TRBD1 | TGTGCCAGTCAGGGACGGGACAGGGACCTCTCTGGGGCCAACGTCCTGACTTTC | CASQGRDRDLSGANVLTF
. | TRBJ2-7 | TRBV10-3 | TRBD1 | TGTGCCGTAGGATGGCCGGGACAGGGTATGTACGAGCAGTACTTC | CAVGWPGQGMYEQYF
. | TRBJ1-4 | TRBV2 | TRBD1 | TGTGCCAGCGCCGACAGGGGAGATGAAAAACTGTTTTTT | CASADRGDEKLFF
. | TRBJ1-6 | TRBV25-1 | TRBD1 | TGTGCCAGCGGACAGGGCAATAATTCACCCCTCCACTTT | CASGQGNNSPLHF
. | TRBJ1-1 | TRBV5-8 | . | TGTGCCAGCAGCTTGCGACTGCCGAACACTGAAGCTTTCTTT | CASSLRLPNTEAFF
. | TRBJ1-2 | TRBV10-1 | . | TGCGCCAGCAGTGATCGGGGAGCTAACTATGGCTACACCTTC | CASSDRGANYGYTF
. | TRBJ2-2 | TRBV6-2/TRBV6-3 | . | TGTGCCAGCAGTCAAGACAGCACCGGGGAGCTGTTTTTT | CASSQDSTGELFF
. | TRBJ1-2 | TRBV7-2 | TRBD1 | TGTGCCAGCAGTCTAGGGGGCAGCTATGGCTACACCTTC | CASSLGGSYGYTF
. | TRBJ1-5 | TRBV12-3/TRBV12-4 | . | TGTGCCAGCAGTTCAGGTCAGCCCCAGCATTTT | CASSSGQPQHF
. | TRBJ1-1 | TRBV15 | TRBD1 | TGTGCCACCGGACAGGGCTTAAGGGACACTGAAGCTTTCTTT | CATGQGLRDTEAFF
. | TRBJ1-2 | TRBV5-4 | . | TGTGCCAGCAGCTTAGGTATGGAGGGTAACTATGGCTACACCTTC | CASSLGMEGNYGYTF
once | TRBJ2-1 | TRBV7-3 | . | TGTGCCAGCAGCTTATCTGCAGGAAACAATGAGCAGTTCTTC | CASSLSAGNNEQFF
. | TRBJ1-1 | TRBV28 | TRBD1 | TGTGCCAGCAGTCTCGCTCGACAGGGACTCACTGAAGCTTTCTTT | CASSLARQGLTEAFF
. | TRBJ2-5 | TRBV28 | . | TGTGCCAGCAGCACCGCCTCCACTAGTTTCCAAGAGACCCAGTACTTC | CASSTASTSFQETQYF
. | TRBJ2-1 | TRBV12-3/TRBV12-4 | . | TGTGCCAGCAGTGTCTACTACAATGAGCAGTTCTTC | CASSVYYNEQFF
few | TRBJ2-4 | TRBV27 | . | TGTGCCAGCAGTGCGCTCAGGGGAGTGAACATTCAGTACTTC | CASSALRGVNIQYF
once | TRBJ1-5 | TRBV10-3 | TRBD1 | TGTGCCATCAGTGACTCCGGGACAGTTAGCAATCAGCCCCAGCATTTT | CAISDSGTVSNQPQHF
. | TRBJ2-1 | TRBV6-2/TRBV6-3 | TRBD1 | TGTGCCAGCAACCCCGGGACAGGGGTTCTTGAGCAGTTCTTC | CASNPGTGVLEQFF
. | TRBJ2-7 | TRBV6-6 | TRBD1 | TGTGCCAGCAGTTCTAGGGACAGGGGCTCCTACGAGCAGTACTTC | CASSSRDRGSYEQYF
. | TRBJ2-3 | TRBV7-7 | TRBD2 | TGTGCTAGCAGCTTAGCCCCGGGACTAGTCGGAACAGATACGCAGTATTTT | CASSLAPGLVGTDTQYF
. | TRBJ1-2 | TRBV27 | . | TGTGCCAGCCGTTCGCCGACAGAGGCTAACTATGGCTACACCTTC | CASRSPTEANYGYTF
. | TRBJ1-1 | TRBV28 | . | TGTGCCAGCAGTTTCCCCACAGAGAACACTGAAGCTTTCTTT | CASSFPTENTEAFF
few | TRBJ1-1 | TRBV5-1 | . | TGCGCCAGCAGCTCGCATAGGCAGGACAGCGCGCGGGCTTTCTTT | CASSSHRQDSARAFF
. | TRBJ1-1 | TRBV2 | . | TGTGCCAGCAGTGTTCAGGGAGAAGCTTTCTTT | CASSVQGEAFF
. | TRBJ1-2 | TRBV19 | TRBD1 | TGTGCCAGTAGCCGGGACAGGGGGAATGGTGGCTACACCTTC | CASSRDRGNGGYTF
. | TRBJ2-2 | TRBV6-5 | . | TGTGCCAGCGGTAAGAACAGGGTGAACACCGGGGAGCTGTTTTTT | CASGKNRVNTGELFF
. | TRBJ2-1 | TRBV3-1/TRBV3-2 | TRBD2 | TGTGCCAGCAGCCAACAGCGGGGCTCCTACAATGAGCAGTTCTTC | CASSQQRGSYNEQFF
. | TRBJ2-3 | TRBV9 | TRBD2 | TGTGCCAGCAGTGGGGGACTAGCGGGGGCGGCAGATACGCAGTATTTT | CASSGGLAGAADTQYF
. | TRBJ2-7 | TRBV6-5 | TRBD1 | TGTGCCAGCAGCTCCCCCGGACAGGGGAAGTACGAGCAGTACTTC | CASSSPGQGKYEQYF
. | TRBJ1-5 | TRBV19 | . | TGTGCCAGTAGAGCCTTTGACAGACCCAATCAGCCCCAGCATTTT | CASRAFDRPNQPQHF
. | TRBJ1-5 | TRBV16 | . | TGTGCCAGCAGCCAACTTCAGGCAGTTAATCAGCCCCAGCATTTT | CASSQLQAVNQPQHF
. | TRBJ1-5 | TRBV19 | . | TGTGCCAGTTCAGGGGAAGGGAATCAGCCCCAGCATTTT | CASSGEGNQPQHF
few | TRBJ2-5 | TRBV18 | . | TGTGCCAGCTCACCGGGGCAGGGCCAAGAGACCCAGTACTTC | CASSPGQGQETQYF
. | TRBJ2-1 | TRBV6-2/TRBV6-3 | TRBD2 | TGTGCCAGCAGTTTCCCCCCCGGGACTAGCGTCCTTAATGAGCAGTTCTTC | CASSFPPGTSVLNEQFF
. | TRBJ2-5 | TRBV6-2/TRBV6-3 | . | TGTGCCAGCAGTTACTCGAGGGTCAGACAACAAGAGACCCAGTACTTC | CASSYSRVRQQETQYF
. | TRBJ2-5 | TRBV18 | . | TGTGCCAGCTCCTACCAGGACATACAAGAGACCCAGTACTTC | CASSYQDIQETQYF